This TCR beta chain derives from a study of radiotherapy plus CTLA-4 blockade in lung cancer. Across the study: Disease control was present in 30% to 40% of patients, and objective responses in around 18%. Findings and caveats of the study: Clones of tumor-derived TCRs expanded in blood after radiotherapy plus ipilimumab.

Libraries were prepared by immunoSEQ multiplex PCR; TCRdb keeps only in-frame clonotypes and omits some of them. The sample holds around 59,000 clones, around three quarters seen once. It was focal radiation plus CTLA-4 blockade with ipilimumab that patients with chemo-refractory metastatic non-small-cell lung cancer received. Of note for this clone: As yet, its antigen is unknown.

The J segment lost 6 bases and the V segment lost 1 base, leaving 7 bases of the junction unmatched. Germline CDR1 SGHTA, CDR2 FQGNSA. CDR3 length: 15 amino acids. This clonotype was sampled from a human donor with non-small cell lung cancer whose response to radiotherapy plus ipilimumab could not be evaluated. Source: peripheral blood, taken from a patient treated with radiotherapy plus ipilimumab. V and J are TRBV7-2 and TRBJ2-7, with 9 bases aligning to TRBD1. Written as DNA, the CDR3 is TGTGCCAGCAGCTTAGATTGGGGACAGGGTGGCGAGCAGTACTTC. This translates into CASSLDWGQGGEQYF.